The 18 T cell receptor beta chains listed next were all sequenced from one sample in a study of blood T cells in healthy people across ages. Sample-barcoded 5' priming and a J-beta primer mix drove a second PCR of roughly 6 to 12 cycles. TCRdb passed the 5' RACE reads through MiXCR, listing each CDR3 protein once. Here the sample spans hundreds of thousands of distinct CDR3 sequences, 29% being singletons. The sequenced sample was blood. The receptor source for this set is a woman older than 75 in good health.

A word on this clonotype: Since a much larger clone is just one base distant, this may be a read error. The rearrangement links TRBV7-2 to TRBJ2-7; either TRBD1 or TRBD2 may fit D (6 bases each). Matching the DNA end better, TRBJ2-5 makes the J call doubtful. The CDR3 extends over 15 amino acids. Per germline, CDR1 SGHTA and CDR2 FQGNSA. CDR3 bases: TGTGCCAGCAGCTTAGGCCTACAGGGAGGAGAGACCCAGTACTTC. Translating it yields CASSLGLQGGETQYF.

With regard to this clonotype: Just one base apart from a much larger clone, this may be a read error. This sequence joins TRBV20-1 and TRBJ2-5, with a weak D call TRBD2 (5 bases). The CDR3 is 11 amino acids. The V end was cut by 3 bases, the J end by 9 bases, with 11 bases between. The germline gives CDR1 DFQATT, CDR2 SNEGSKA (reference sequence). The CDR3 DNA reads TGCAGTGCTAGGTTTTTGGAGGCCCAGTACTTC. Translating it yields CSARFLEAQYF.

In this sample, this clonotype turned up many times. This chain uses TRBV12-3 or TRBV12-4 with TRBJ2-1; no definite D call. The V end was cut by 6 bases, the J end by 5 bases, with 11 bases between. This CDR3 has 13 amino acids. The CDR3 nucleotides are TGTGCCAGCAGCCGCCAGAGGAACAATGAGCAGTTCTTC. Translating it yields CASSRQRNNEQFF.

This clonotype was counted at least ten times. The chain joins TRBV12-5 to TRBJ2-1, with 9 nucleotides matching TRBD2. The length of the CDR3 is 17 residues. Germline-derived CDR1 and CDR2 are LGHNT and FRNRAP. The junction had 9 bases not matched to a gene; V was cut back by 2 bases and J by 4 bases. CDR3 loop: CASGLFVGTSLYNEQFF. The CDR3 DNA reads as TGTGCTAGTGGTTTGTTTGTCGGGACTAGCCTTTACAATGAGCAGTTCTTC.

A remark on this clonotype: One end of the junction varies from germline; a read error may be responsible. The rearrangement joins TRBV18 to TRBJ2-3; D call uncertain. The CDR3 totals 12 residues. Germline V lookup: CDR1 KGHSH, CDR2 LQKENI. CDR3 in DNA: TGTGCCAACTCACCAGGCACAGATACGCAGTATTTT. Its protein is CANSPGTDTQYF.

This chain links TRBV7-9 with TRBJ2-3, with unresolved D. Looked up from germline, CDR1 is SEHNR and CDR2 is FQNEAQ (reference sequence). The V end lost 2 bases, the J end lost 7 bases, and 13 bases lay between the germline ends. The CDR3 length is 14 residues. The CDR3 protein is CASSLLDPTYTQYF. The CDR3 nucleotides are TGTGCCAGCAGCTTACTGGACCCCACTTATACGCAGTATTTT.

This clonotype has at least ten counts. The rearrangement uses TRBV20-1 and TRBJ2-3; perhaps TRBD2 as D (7 bases). CDR1 and CDR2 from the germline V gene are DFQATT and SNEGSKA (reference sequence). V was cut by 0 bases and J by 4 bases, with 20 bases left in between. The CDR3 runs 17 residues. Written as DNA, the CDR3 is TGCAGTGCTAGAGATCCGGAGGGGAGGGGGGGGGCAGATACGCAGTATTTT. This sequence encodes CSARDPEGRGGADTQYF.

There are many counts of this clonotype. The gene calls are TRBV7-2 and TRBJ1-1; D is unclear. The CDR3 sequence is 14 residues long. V dropped 5 bases and J dropped 0 bases, with 10 bases sitting between them. Germline V lookup: CDR1 SGHTA, CDR2 FQGNSA. For the CDR3, the DNA is TGTGCCAGCAGCCGGACGGGAATGAACACTGAAGCTTTCTTT. It translates to CASSRTGMNTEAFF.

This clonotype was detected many times. The chain uses TRBV7-2 and TRBJ1-2; the match to TRBD1 covers 8 bases. The CDR3 sequence is 16 residues long. V dropped 5 bases and J dropped 1; count of bases not matched to a gene: 9. The V gene's germline CDR1 is SGHTA and CDR2 FQGNSA. CDR3 coding DNA: TGTGCCAGCAGCCCAAGCTCGGACAGGGATAACTATGGCTACACCTTC. Translating gives CASSPSSDRDNYGYTF. The full variable domain, its missing parts supplied by reference TRBV7-2 and TRBJ1-2, is GAGVSQSPSNKVTEKGKDVELRCDPISGHTALYWYRQSLGQGLEFLIYFQGNSAPDKSGLPSDRFSAERTGGSVSTLTIQRTQQEDSAVYLCASSPSSDRDNYGYTFGSGTRLTVV.

The rearrangement links TRBV6-5 to TRBJ1-1; D gene ambiguous. Germline V gene sequence: CDR1 MNHEY, CDR2 SVGAGI. The CDR3 extends over 11 amino acids. V lost 2 bases, J lost 8 bases, and 6 bases lay in between. DNA of the CDR3: TGTGCCAGCAGTTACGGCGGGGAAGCTTTCTTT. It yields the protein CASSYGGEAFF.

This chain uses TRBV7-2 with TRBJ2-7, with D perhaps matching TRBD2 (7 bases). The V end lost 6 bases, the J end lost 2 bases, and 20 bases lay between the germline ends. Per the germline V gene, CDR1 is SGHTA and CDR2 is FQGNSA. This CDR3 has 16 residues. CDR3 sequence reads: CASSLGGGGLTYEQYF. CDR3 coding DNA: TGTGCCAGCAGTCTAGGGGGGGGCGGGCTCACCTACGAGCAGTACTTC.

This chain links TRBV27 with TRBJ1-6; D is perhaps TRBD1 (5 bases). CDR1 and CDR2 from the germline V gene are MNHEY and SMNVEV (reference sequence). Trimming stripped 8 bases from V and 10 bases from J, with 21 bases between. CDR3 size: 15 residues. CDR3 coding DNA: TGTGCCAGCGGTTCTCGACAGATTGGAAGATCACCCCTCCACTTT. Protein: CASGSRQIGRSPLHF.

V gene TRBV7-2 combines with J gene TRBJ1-1, with a possible D match to TRBD1 (6 bases). CDR3 size: 15 residues. Germline assignment: CDR1 SGHTA and CDR2 FQGNSA. The ends were cut back, 2 bases at V and 1 base at J, with 11 bases in the middle. This CDR3 reads CASSLRQATNTEAFF. Written as DNA, the CDR3 is TGTGCCAGCAGCTTAAGACAGGCGACGAACACTGAAGCTTTCTTT.

With regard to this clonotype: A single base separates this from a much larger clone, so it may be a read error. This rearrangement joins TRBV11-2 to TRBJ2-4; D not certain. Trimming shortened V by 3 bases and J by 0 bases, and 9 bases separated the two germline ends. The CDR3 runs to 15 residues. In germline, CDR1 is SGHAT, CDR2 FQNNGV. The CDR3: CASSLNLLAKNIQYF. The DNA of the CDR3 is TGTGCCAGCAGCTTGAACCTTCTAGCCAAAAACATTCAGTACTTC.

Points on this clonotype: One base away lies a much larger clone, so this may be a sequencing read error. In nucleotides, the CDR3 is TGTGTCAGCAGTTACTCAGGACAGGGCAATCAGCCCCAGCATTTT. It yields the protein CVSSYSGQGNQPQHF. The chain employs TRBV6-2 or TRBV6-3 and TRBJ1-5; 7 bases map to TRBD1. The CDR3 has 15 amino acids. Germline-derived CDR1 and CDR2 are MNHEY and SVGEGT.

There are many counts of this clonotype. This chain connects TRBV10-3 to TRBJ2-5, with D hard to call. CDR1 and CDR2 (germline): ENHRY, SYGVKD. CDR3 length: 13 residues. Trimming cost V 4 bases and J 7 bases, with 13 bases left between them. The CDR3 protein is CAISAGTPGTQYF. For the CDR3, the DNA is TGTGCCATCAGTGCGGGCACCCCGGGGACCCAGTACTTC.

J is TRBJ1-6 and V is TRBV18, with a possible D match to TRBD1 (6 bases). Trimming cost V 3 bases and J 10 bases, with 16 bases left between them. There are 15 residues in the CDR3. Germline V CDR1 and CDR2: KGHSH, LQKENI. The CDR3 bases are TGTGCCAGCTCACCGAGACAGGAGCGTAACTCACCCCTCCACTTT. Encoded protein: CASSPRQERNSPLHF.

This clonotype was counted only a few times. The rearrangement uses TRBV20-1 and TRBJ2-1; 13 nucleotides agree with TRBD2. V trimming: 1 base; J trimming: 13 bases; junction bases outside the gene matches: 10. Germline V gene data show CDR1 as DFQATT and CDR2 as SNEGSKA (reference sequence). CDR3 length equals 15 residues. The CDR3 DNA reads TGCAGTGCTAGAGCCACTAGCGGGGGGGCAGAGACCCAGTTCTTC. Protein sequence: CSARATSGGAETQFF.